This T cell receptor beta chain was observed in a study of T cells in women clearing cervical HPV infection. Whole-study context: Case blood drawn at lesion detection; control blood after infection cleared.

Some clones are missing from TCRdb's copy, which holds only in-frame ones; the method was immunoSEQ multiplex PCR. This listing includes about 28,000 clones. The source is a woman between 18 and 70 years old with a cervical HPV16 infection that either progressed to CIN3+ or cleared (not recorded which). The source material was blood buffy coat.

CDR3 bases read: TGTGCCTCAACCGGGTTACCAGGGAATTCACCC. Translating gives CASTGLPGNSP. The CDR3 as a whole reads CASTGLPGNSPLHF. This rearrangement joins TRBV30 to TRBJ1-6; tentative D call: TRBD1 (5 bases). The read falls 3 residues short of the CDR3 end, and the missing part is taken from the germline J gene. Germline V lookup: CDR1 GTSNPN, CDR2 SVGIG (reference sequence). V was pared by 7 bases and J by 7 bases, with 17 bases between. The CDR3 is made up of 14 amino acids.